This paragraph reports one T cell receptor (beta chain). It lacks a known antigen. It has no much larger one-base neighbor in the sample; base qualities were not kept. This entry belongs to a study of T-cell reconstitution after alpha-beta-depleted transplantation in children (dated by TCRdb to the mid-2010s). Study-wide context: T-cell immune reconstitution after TCRalphabeta/CD19-depleted allogeneic hematopoietic cell transplantation in children was quantitatively tracked in the study by means of TCR repertoire profiling. Study-wide findings and limitations: The apparently early alphabetaT-cell count recovery about two months after transplant was reportedly dependent on only several hundred rapidly expanded clones derived from non-depleted graft cells. Over the following months the frequencies of hyperexpanded clones went down, and after one year T-cell counts and TCRbeta diversity were mostly credited to newly produced T cells. In some patients, the high TCRbeta diversity seen at day 60 was put down to recipient T cells and intrathymic progenitors that had survived conditioning.

Libraries were constructed by PCR. The sample was run on an Illumina HiSeq 2500. To normalize quantification of the TCRbeta repertoire, the TCR libraries were built with molecular barcoding that relied on unique molecular identifiers. TCRdb handled the public reads itself, with Q25 trimming in fastp and clone calling in MiXCR, and kept productive beta chains. Entries that share a CDR3 protein sequence are merged under the most common genes and DNA. The sample records 800,000 to 1,000,000 distinct CDR3 sequences, roughly 31% of which are singletons. The ten largest account for roughly 27% of the sample. Reading the label with the study, this specimen's treatment or condition is: allogeneic hematopoietic cell transplantation with graft depleted of TCRalphabeta T cells and CD19 B cells. Transplant recipients were children who received TCRalphabeta/CD19-depleted allogeneic hematopoietic cell grafts. From its cysteine to its phenylalanine, the CDR3 spans 19 amino acids. The sequence is cut down to CDR3 DNA, 57 bases in frame from base 1. V is clipped by 2 bases and J by 0 bases, and the sequence between their germline boundaries is 17 bases long.

This TCR was recovered from a boy in the first two years of life who had a stem cell transplant for SCID, so the T cells may come from the graft donor. Recombination linked TRBV12-3 or TRBV12-4 to TRBJ2-6; possibly the D gene is TRBD1, per 6 matching bases. The sample consisted of PBMCs, mostly from graft donor cells, taken 360 days after TCRalphabeta/CD19-depleted stem cell transplant. Here the CDR3 is given as CASSLIRRTVGSGANVLTF. The base sequence is TGTGCCAGCAGTTTAATTCGGCGGACAGTGGGCTCTGGGGCCAACGTCCTGACTTTC.